The rows below give T cell receptor beta chains drawn from one sample of a study of neurological immune-mediated disorders. MiXCR was run by TCRdb on the 5' RACE reads, yielding one entry per CDR3 protein. In the table there are about 18,000 distinct CDR3 sequences, 12% to 15% of which are singletons. Sequenced input: CD4+ T cells from blood. These TCRs come from a woman aged 55-70 years with HTLV-1-associated myelopathy (HAM/TSP). Both conserved end residues are part of each CDR3. D genes are given only for firm matches. Only some rows state a clone size, as once, few, many or a class for expanded clones.

size: NA
D: NA
V: TRBV3-1
J: TRBJ1-1
DNA: TGTGCCAGCAGCCAAGCTACCTCCAGACAGGCCCCTAGTGGAGCTTTCTTT
CDR3: CASSQATSRQAPSGAFF

size: many
D: TRBD1
V: TRBV29-1
J: TRBJ2-1
DNA: TGCAGCGCCGGGACAGGGGCCAGGGATGAGCAGTTCTTC
CDR3: CSAGTGARDEQFF

size: many
D: NA
V: TRBV5-1
J: TRBJ2-5
DNA: TGCGCCAGCAGCTTGGGGGACACCTTGTACCAAGAGACCCAGTACTTC
CDR3: CASSLGDTLYQETQYF

size: many
D: NA
V: TRBV20-1
J: TRBJ2-1
DNA: TGCAGTGCTGGGATCGGGGGGCGGGTGCAGTTCTTC
CDR3: CSAGIGGRVQFF

size: many
D: TRBD1
V: TRBV19
J: TRBJ1-2
DNA: TGTGCCAGTAGCCCTGACAGGGGGCGTGGCTACACCTTC
CDR3: CASSPDRGRGYTF

size: many
D: NA
V: TRBV7-8
J: TRBJ2-1
DNA: TGTGCCAGCAGCTTAGTGGGTTCGGCGAGCTCCTACAATGAGCAGTTCTTC
CDR3: CASSLVGSASSYNEQFF

size: many
D: TRBD2
V: TRBV10-3
J: TRBJ2-1
DNA: TGTGCCATCGGGACTAGCGGGAGCGATGAGCAGTTCTTC
CDR3: CAIGTSGSDEQFF

size: many
D: TRBD1
V: TRBV5-6
J: TRBJ2-7
DNA: TGTGCCAGCAGCATGATATCGGGACAGGGGTACGAGCAGTACTTC
CDR3: CASSMISGQGYEQYF

size: many
D: NA
V: TRBV20-1
J: TRBJ1-1
DNA: TGCAGTGCTAGCCCAGGGGCTGAAGCTTTCTTT
CDR3: CSASPGAEAFF

size: many
D: NA
V: TRBV20-1
J: TRBJ1-3
DNA: TGCAGTGCTAGAGAGCCCCCTGGAAACACCATATATTTT
CDR3: CSAREPPGNTIYF

size: medium-sized
D: NA
V: TRBV6-5
J: TRBJ1-2
DNA: TGTGCCAGCAGTTACTCAAGACAGGTTAACTATGGCTACACCTTC
CDR3: CASSYSRQVNYGYTF

size: many
D: NA
V: TRBV7-9
J: TRBJ1-2
DNA: TGTGCCAGCAGTCCCACAATCGAGAGAACGGGGGATCCTAACTATGGCTACACCTTC
CDR3: CASSPTIERTGDPNYGYTF

size: many
D: NA
V: TRBV5-5
J: TRBJ1-5
DNA: TGTGCCAGCAGCTTGCTTACAGGAGGGGATCAGCCCCAGCATTTT
CDR3: CASSLLTGGDQPQHF

size: many
D: TRBD1
V: TRBV20-1
J: TRBJ1-2
DNA: TGCAGTGCGGGGAGGGGGCTTAACTATGGCTACACCTTC
CDR3: CSAGRGLNYGYTF

size: many
D: TRBD1
V: TRBV5-5
J: TRBJ1-2
DNA: TGTGCCAGCAGCCGACAGGGCGGGGATTATGGCTACACCTTC
CDR3: CASSRQGGDYGYTF

size: many
D: TRBD1
V: TRBV19
J: TRBJ2-6
DNA: TGTGCCAGTAGTGGCGACAGGGCTGGGGCCAACGTCCTGACTTTC
CDR3: CASSGDRAGANVLTF

size: many
D: NA
V: TRBV20-1
J: TRBJ2-3
DNA: TGCAGTGCTATTGTTAGTTTTCCGGATACGCAGTATTTT
CDR3: CSAIVSFPDTQYF

size: many
D: NA
V: TRBV20-1
J: TRBJ1-2
DNA: TGCAGTGCTAGAGATATGGGGAGCCAGGGCCTGCTATATGGCTACACCTTC
CDR3: CSARDMGSQGLLYGYTF

size: NA
D: TRBD2
V: TRBV5-1
J: TRBJ2-1
DNA: TGCGCCAGCAGCTTGGGGGGACTAGCGGGGTCCTACAATGAGCAGTTCTTC
CDR3: CASSLGGLAGSYNEQFF

size: many
D: NA
V: TRBV6-1
J: TRBJ2-3
DNA: TGTGCCACCTACCTAGGGCCGAGCCCCAACACAGATACGCAGTATTTT
CDR3: CATYLGPSPNTDTQYF

size: many
D: TRBD1
V: TRBV28
J: TRBJ1-5
DNA: TGTGCCAGCACTCAAGGGGACAGGGGGTACGGTCAGCCCCAGCATTTT
CDR3: CASTQGDRGYGQPQHF

size: many
D: TRBD1
V: TRBV12-3/TRBV12-4
J: TRBJ2-3
DNA: TGTGCCAGCAGTTTCGGGGACAGCCTTAGCACAGATACGCAGTATTTT
CDR3: CASSFGDSLSTDTQYF

size: many
D: NA
V: TRBV5-1
J: TRBJ1-1
DNA: TGCGCCAGCAGCTTGACAGGCGCTGACACTGAAGCTTTCTTT
CDR3: CASSLTGADTEAFF

size: once
D: NA
V: TRBV20-1
J: TRBJ1-1
DNA: TGCAGTGCTAGAGCAGGGGCGACTAACACTGAAGATTTCTTT
CDR3: CSARAGATNTEDFF

size: NA
D: TRBD1
V: TRBV7-6
J: TRBJ1-4
DNA: TGTGCCAGCAGCCCGCGGACAGGGGGCGAAAAACTGTTTTTT
CDR3: CASSPRTGGEKLFF

size: many
D: NA
V: TRBV20-1
J: TRBJ2-5
DNA: TGCAGTGCCCCGGGGAGGGAGACCCAGTACTTC
CDR3: CSAPGRETQYF

size: many
D: NA
V: TRBV14
J: TRBJ2-1
DNA: TGTGCCAGCAGCCAACAGCTGGGCTCCTACAATGAGCAGTTCTTC
CDR3: CASSQQLGSYNEQFF

size: many
D: TRBD2
V: TRBV30
J: TRBJ2-1
DNA: TGTGCCTGGACCGGACTAGCGGGAGCGATGGGTAATGAGCAGTTCTTC
CDR3: CAWTGLAGAMGNEQFF

size: many
D: TRBD1
V: TRBV5-1
J: TRBJ2-7
DNA: TGCGCCAGCAGCTTGGGACAGGGATACTCCTACGAGCAGTACTTC
CDR3: CASSLGQGYSYEQYF

size: many
D: NA
V: TRBV29-1
J: TRBJ2-3
DNA: TGCAGCGTTGGGTGGGAGAGAGATACGCAGTATTTT
CDR3: CSVGWERDTQYF

size: many
D: NA
V: TRBV5-1
J: TRBJ1-6
DNA: TGCGCCAGCAGCCCCGGGACGGTCGAGGGGTCACCCCTCCACTTT
CDR3: CASSPGTVEGSPLHF

size: many
D: NA
V: TRBV5-1
J: TRBJ1-5
DNA: TGCGCCAGCAGCTTGGAGGGGGGCGCGGGTCAGCCCCAGCATTTT
CDR3: CASSLEGGAGQPQHF

size: many
D: NA
V: TRBV19
J: TRBJ1-5
DNA: TGTGCCAGTAACAATGGGGGATTGGGCAATCAGCCCCAGCATTTT
CDR3: CASNNGGLGNQPQHF

size: few
D: NA
V: TRBV7-9
J: TRBJ2-1
DNA: TGTGCCAGCAGCCCCCCAGGGCACTCTAGCAATGAGCAGTTCTTC
CDR3: CASSPPGHSSNEQFF

size: once
D: TRBD1
V: TRBV11-2
J: TRBJ2-7
DNA: TGTGCCAGCAGTTCCAGGGACAGGAACATTGAAGCTTTCTTC
CDR3: CASSSRDRNIEAFF

size: many
D: TRBD2
V: TRBV5-1
J: TRBJ2-3
DNA: TGCGCCAGCAGCTTCAGACTAGCGGGGCTCTTGGATACGCAGTATTTT
CDR3: CASSFRLAGLLDTQYF

size: medium-sized
D: NA
V: TRBV7-9
J: TRBJ1-1
DNA: TGTGCCAGCACCTCCCGGGATCACACTGAAGCTTTCTTT
CDR3: CASTSRDHTEAFF

size: NA
D: NA
V: TRBV30
J: TRBJ1-1
DNA: TGTGCCTGGAGTGTCTTTTTGGGGGCGGGAGCTTTCTTT
CDR3: CAWSVFLGAGAFF

size: many
D: NA
V: TRBV7-9
J: TRBJ2-3
DNA: TGTGCCAGCAGCCATCCAGGGTCACTCGCAGATACGCAGTATTTT
CDR3: CASSHPGSLADTQYF

size: many
D: NA
V: TRBV25-1
J: TRBJ2-1
DNA: TGTGCCAGCGGGGAAGGAAGACCCGGAGGAGGGCCGCGGGAGCAGTTCTTC
CDR3: CASGEGRPGGGPREQFF

size: medium-sized
D: NA
V: TRBV12-3/TRBV12-4
J: TRBJ1-1
DNA: TGTGCCAGCAGTTTAGAACGAGAGAACACTGAAGCTTTCTTT
CDR3: CASSLERENTEAFF

size: many
D: NA
V: TRBV24-1
J: TRBJ1-1
DNA: TGTGCCACCAGTGATTACGGCACTGAAGCTTTCTTT
CDR3: CATSDYGTEAFF

size: many
D: NA
V: TRBV9
J: TRBJ1-6
DNA: TGTGCCAGCAGCGTAGGGCCGCCACCGCTAGACTCCTTCGCGCGGACAGAAGAGCTTTCACCCCTCCACTTT
CDR3: CASSVGPPPLDSFARTEELSPLHF

size: many
D: NA
V: TRBV20-1
J: TRBJ1-1
DNA: TGCAGTGCTAGAGGATTCGGGGACACCTCCATGAACACTGAAGCTTTCTTT
CDR3: CSARGFGDTSMNTEAFF

size: NA
D: NA
V: TRBV6-2/TRBV6-3
J: TRBJ1-2
DNA: TGTGCCAGCAGTTACCAGGGGAGAAGTGGCTACACCTTC
CDR3: CASSYQGRSGYTF

size: many
D: NA
V: TRBV18
J: TRBJ2-7
DNA: TGTGCCAGCTCACCTCTCCGGGACCTCTACGAGCAGTACTTC
CDR3: CASSPLRDLYEQYF

size: many
D: NA
V: TRBV5-1
J: TRBJ1-2
DNA: TGCGCCAGCAGCTTGAGTCAGGACTATGGCTACACCTTC
CDR3: CASSLSQDYGYTF

size: many
D: NA
V: TRBV21-1
J: TRBJ2-1
DNA: TGTGCCAGCAGCAAAGGGTGGACAGGGGCCTACAATGAGCAGTTCTTC
CDR3: CASSKGWTGAYNEQFF

size: many
D: TRBD2
V: TRBV18
J: TRBJ2-1
DNA: TGTGCCAGCTCACCAGGACTAGCGGGGCACAATGAGCAGTTCTTC
CDR3: CASSPGLAGHNEQFF

size: NA
D: NA
V: TRBV14
J: TRBJ1-1
DNA: TGTGCCAGCAGCCAAGGGAACACTGAAGCTTTCTTT
CDR3: CASSQGNTEAFF

size: many
D: NA
V: TRBV6-5
J: TRBJ1-3
DNA: TGTGCCAGCAGGGTCGATTATTCTGGAAACACCATATATTTT
CDR3: CASRVDYSGNTIYF

size: many
D: NA
V: TRBV3-1
J: TRBJ1-3
DNA: TGTGCCAGCAGCCAAGGAGGTTCCAGGGGAAACACCATATATTTT
CDR3: CASSQGGSRGNTIYF

size: NA
D: NA
V: TRBV7-9
J: TRBJ2-3
DNA: NA
CDR3: CASSFYICSARDAASGGTDTQYF

size: many
D: TRBD1
V: TRBV29-1
J: TRBJ2-5
DNA: TGCAGCTTCTCCGGGACAGGGGGGCAAGAGACCCAGTACTTC
CDR3: CSFSGTGGQETQYF

size: many
D: NA
V: TRBV7-2
J: TRBJ2-1
DNA: TGTGCCAGCAGCTTGGAGGGGCGCTCCTACAATGAGCAGTTCTTC
CDR3: CASSLEGRSYNEQFF

size: medium-sized
D: NA
V: TRBV20-1
J: TRBJ1-1
DNA: TGCAGTGCAAAAAGAGGGGGGTCTGAAGCTTTCTTT
CDR3: CSAKRGGSEAFF

size: many
D: NA
V: TRBV5-1
J: TRBJ1-1
DNA: TGCGCCAGCAGCTCGGGGGACACTGAAGCTTTCTTT
CDR3: CASSSGDTEAFF

size: many
D: NA
V: TRBV20-1
J: TRBJ1-1
DNA: TGCAGTGCTAGAAGGCGAAAGAGCACTGAAGCTTTCTTT
CDR3: CSARRRKSTEAFF

size: many
D: TRBD2
V: TRBV7-2
J: TRBJ2-3
DNA: TGTGCCAGCAGCCAGAGACTAGCGGGGGGCACAGATACGCAGTATTTT
CDR3: CASSQRLAGGTDTQYF

size: many
D: NA
V: TRBV7-2
J: TRBJ2-7
DNA: TGTGCCAGCAACCCACACTACCACGAGCAGTACTTC
CDR3: CASNPHYHEQYF